The 25 T cell receptor beta chains listed next were all sequenced from one sample in a study of blood T cell repertoires in COVID-19. TCRdb keeps only in-frame clones here, not all; method: immunoSEQ multiplex PCR. The sample gives under 200,000 clones, around 83% of which show up once; around 5% is in the top ten. Material for sequencing was peripheral blood. The receptors here all came from a woman between 45 and 65 years old with COVID-19, enrolled during active disease.

The chain carries TRBV6-5 and TRBJ1-5; D remains unclear. Germline assignment: CDR1 MNHEY and CDR2 SVGAGI. The CDR3 consists of 13 residues. Trimming left V 8 bases short and J 4 bases short, with 12 bases between. The CDR3 sequence: CASLERENQPQHF. The DNA for the CDR3 is TGTGCCAGCCTAGAAAGGGAGAATCAGCCCCAGCATTTT.

The chain carries TRBV5-1 and TRBJ1-1; 11 bases line up with TRBD1. Trimming took 0 bases from V and 1 from J; bases not matched to a gene: 8. The germline V gene encodes CDR1 SGHRS and CDR2 YFSETQ. This CDR3 is 18 amino acids long. This CDR3 reads CASSLARTGGPWNTEAFF. In nucleotides, the CDR3 is TGCGCCAGCAGCTTGGCAAGGACAGGGGGCCCCTGGAACACTGAAGCTTTCTTT.

The CDR3 is CASSPGQGAGTGELFF. The CDR3 coding sequence is TGCGCCAGCAGCCCGGGACAGGGGGCGGGGACCGGGGAGCTGTTTTTT. V gene TRBV5-1 combines with J gene TRBJ2-2, with TRBD1 identical over 12 bases. The germline gives CDR1 SGHRS, CDR2 YFSETQ. The ends lost 4 bases at V and 5 bases at J; junction bases unmatched: 6. The CDR3 sequence is 16 residues long. The full variable domain, completed using reference TRBV5-1 and TRBJ2-2, is KAGVTQTPRYLIKTRGQQVTLSCSPISGHRSVSWYQQTPGQGLQFLFEYFSETQRNKGNFPGRFSGRQFSNSRSEMNVSTLELGDSALYLCASSPGQGAGTGELFFGEGSRLTVL.

Worth noting for this clone: Other DNA sequences in the sample encode the same CDR3. The rearrangement links TRBV9 to TRBJ2-5, with 7 positions matching TRBD1. CDR1 and CDR2 (germline): SGDLS, YYNGEE. With V trimmed by 2 bases and J by 2 bases, 3 bases remained unmatched. There are 14 residues in the CDR3. The CDR3 protein is CASSVAGGQETQYF. The CDR3 DNA follows: TGTGCCAGCAGCGTGGCAGGGGGACAAGAGACCCAGTACTTC.

This clone has just one count. The J gene is TRBJ2-1, the V gene TRBV5-1; 10 nucleotides line up with TRBD2. The germline gives CDR1 SGHRS, CDR2 YFSETQ. The V segment lost 4 bases and the J segment 2 bases; nucleotides outside the gene matches: 3. The CDR3 spans 15 residues. This CDR3 reads CASSISGGTYNEQFF. The CDR3 DNA follows: TGCGCCAGCAGCATTAGCGGGGGGACCTACAATGAGCAGTTCTTC.

This clone was detected once. This chain links TRBV19 with TRBJ2-5; the match to TRBD2 covers 9 bases. The V and J ends lost 5 bases and 5 bases, in that order; junction bases with no gene match: 9. Germline values: CDR1 LNHDA, CDR2 SQIVND (reference sequence). This CDR3 has 15 amino acids. The CDR3 region is CASSGFSGGSETQYF. The CDR3 region has the DNA TGTGCCAGTAGTGGGTTTAGCGGGGGTTCGGAGACCCAGTACTTC.

This chain uses TRBV28 with TRBJ1-4, with 7 positions matching TRBD1. In germline, CDR1 is MDHEN, CDR2 SYDVKM. V lost 6 bases and J lost 7; bases outside the gene matches: 11. This CDR3 has 15 amino acids. The CDR3: CASRGGQLIGEKLFF. CDR3 DNA sequence: TGTGCCAGCAGGGGGGGACAGCTGATTGGTGAAAAACTGTTTTTT.

This rearrangement joins TRBV7-9 to TRBJ2-4; D might be TRBD1 (5 bases). This CDR3 has 15 residues. The germline V gene encodes CDR1 SEHNR and CDR2 FQNEAQ (reference sequence). V was trimmed by 6 bases and J by 0 bases, leaving 12 bases between them. The CDR3 protein is CASSYLQGAKNIQYF. The CDR3 nucleotides read TGTGCCAGCAGTTATCTCCAGGGAGCCAAAAACATTCAGTACTTC.

The rearrangement uses TRBV28 and TRBJ1-2; the D gene is possibly TRBD1 (6 bases). The V and J ends lost 5 bases and 8 bases respectively, with 21 bases between them. Germline CDR1 MDHEN, CDR2 SYDVKM. The CDR3 loop spans 15 amino acids. This CDR3 reads CASSVQQGPKGGYTF. CDR3 in DNA: TGTGCCAGCAGTGTCCAACAGGGACCCAAGGGCGGCTACACCTTC.

The chain carries TRBV10-3 and TRBJ1-3; D perhaps matches TRBD1 (5 bases). The CDR3 runs 14 residues. Germline V CDR1 and CDR2: ENHRY, SYGVKD. The V end was cut by 6 bases, the J end by 8 bases, with 17 bases between. In nucleotides, the CDR3 is TGTGCCATCAGCACTGACAGCGGGATCTACACCATATATTTT. Translation gives CAISTDSGIYTIYF.

The rearrangement joins TRBV9 to TRBJ1-1; maybe TRBD1 (5 bases). Trimming shortened V by 0 bases and J by 4 bases, and 13 bases separated the two germline ends. This CDR3 comprises 15 residues. Germline V gives CDR1 SGDLS, CDR2 YYNGEE. The CDR3 is CASSVVQGGVTEAFF. In DNA form, the CDR3 reads TGTGCCAGCAGCGTAGTGCAGGGAGGGGTCACTGAAGCTTTCTTT.

This chain links TRBV7-3 with TRBJ1-2; a weak D match, TRBD1 (6 bases). The ends were cut back, 5 bases at V and 7 bases at J, with 20 bases in the middle. Per the germline V gene, CDR1 is SGHTA and CDR2 is FQGTGA. The CDR3 has 15 amino acids. As DNA, the CDR3 is TGTGCCAGCAGCACCCGAAACACAGGGTTGAGTGGCTACACCTTC. Protein product: CASSTRNTGLSGYTF.

The J gene is TRBJ2-5, the V gene TRBV4-1, with D possibly TRBD2 on 5 matching bases. This CDR3 comprises 13 residues. The V gene's germline CDR1 is MGHRA and CDR2 YSYEKL. The V gene lost 4 bases and the J gene lost 4 bases, with 10 bases spanning the gap. The CDR3 DNA sequence: TGCGCCAGCAGCCGGCCGAGCGGAGAGACCCAGTACTTC. This sequence encodes CASSRPSGETQYF.

This chain joins TRBV2 and TRBJ1-1, with D unclear. Germline V CDR1 and CDR2: SNHLY, FYNNEI. CDR3 length: 14 amino acids. The ends were cut back, 4 bases at V and 2 bases at J, with 11 bases in the middle. This chain's CDR3 is CASSADGRNTEAFF. As DNA, the CDR3 is TGTGCCAGCAGTGCTGACGGGAGAAACACTGAAGCTTTCTTT.

CDR3 protein: CASNYGKENTEAFF. The DNA of the CDR3 is TGTGCCAGTAACTACGGGAAGGAGAACACTGAAGCTTTCTTT. The chain couples TRBV19 to TRBJ1-1; D is ambiguous. The CDR3 runs to 14 residues. The germline V gene has CDR1 LNHDA and CDR2 SQIVND (reference sequence). The V gene lost 7 bases and the J gene lost 1 base, with 13 bases spanning the gap. Based on the CDR3 plus reference TRBV19 and TRBJ1-1, the full variable domain is DGGITQSPKYLFRKEGQNVTLSCEQNLNHDAMYWYRQDPGQGLRLIYYSQIVNDFQKGDIAEGYSVSREKKESFPLTVTSAQKNPTAFYLCASNYGKENTEAFFGQGTRLTVV.

This chain's CDR3 is CASSFRRAGGYTF. The DNA for the CDR3 is TGTGCCAGCAGTTTTAGGCGGGCGGGGGGCTACACCTTC. This sequence joins TRBV27 and TRBJ1-2, with unresolved D. The V gene's germline CDR1 is MNHEY and CDR2 SMNVEV (reference sequence). CDR3 length equals 13 residues. The ends were cut back, 3 bases at V and 8 bases at J, with 13 bases in the middle.

This clone occurred once. V gene TRBV27 combines with J gene TRBJ2-7, with 10 bases lining up with TRBD1. The CDR3 length is 13 residues. Germline CDR1 reads MNHEY; CDR2 reads SMNVEV (reference sequence). As DNA, the CDR3 is TGTGCAAGCTCCCGGACAGGGGGCTACGAGCAGTACTTC. This codes for CASSRTGGYEQYF.

The CDR3 is CASSLGGGLNTEAFF. The CDR3 nucleotides read TGTGCCAGCAGCCTGGGGGGGGGCTTGAACACTGAAGCTTTCTTT. The chain combines TRBV3-1 (or the pseudogene TRBV3-2) with TRBJ1-1, with D maybe TRBD1 (6 bases). CDR3 length: 15 amino acids. In germline, CDR1 is LGHDT, CDR2 YNNKEL (reference sequence). The V end lost 4 bases, the J end lost 0 bases, and 12 bases lay between the germline ends.

The DNA for the CDR3 is TGTGCCAGCAGCTCAGCGGGGGAGGGCTACACCTTC. Its translation: CASSSAGEGYTF. The rearrangement joins TRBV3-1 (or the pseudogene TRBV3-2) to TRBJ1-2; D may be TRBD1 (5 bases). The V and J ends lost 5 bases and 8 bases respectively, with 12 bases between them. The V gene's germline CDR1 is LGHDT and CDR2 YNNKEL (reference sequence). CDR3 length equals 12 residues.

The chain carries TRBV9 and TRBJ1-2; D unclear. The CDR3 runs to 14 residues. Germline values: CDR1 SGDLS, CDR2 YYNGEE. Between the trimmed V and J ends, which lost 3 bases and 5 bases, there was a span of 14 bases. The CDR3 protein is CASSASKQPYGYTF. As DNA, the CDR3 is TGTGCCAGCAGCGCCAGTAAACAACCATATGGCTACACCTTC.

The chain combines TRBV4-1 with TRBJ2-5, with a possible D match to TRBD2 (7 bases). CDR1 is MGHRA and CDR2 is YSYEKL in the germline V gene. V lost 5 bases to trimming and J lost 2 bases, with 18 bases between them. CDR3 length: 16 amino acids. Here the CDR3 reads CASSRGGGINQETQYF. The CDR3 DNA reads TGCGCCAGCAGCAGGGGCGGGGGCATCAATCAAGAGACCCAGTACTTC.

V usage is TRBV24-1 and J usage is TRBJ2-2; TRBD1 aligns across 10 bases. J gave up 3 bases and V 3 bases, and 3 bases lay outside the gene matches. The CDR3 totals 16 residues. CDR1 and CDR2 (germline): KGHDR, SFDVKD. The CDR3 DNA reads TGTGCCACCAGTGATGCCGGGACAGGGGACACCGGGGAGCTGTTTTTT. Translation: CATSDAGTGDTGELFF.

CDR3 in DNA: TGTGCCAGCAGCTTAACTAGCGGGGGGGCCTCGGGCAATGAGCAGTTCTTC. This gives the protein CASSLTSGGASGNEQFF. The chain joins TRBV7-2 to TRBJ2-1; 13 nucleotides match TRBD2. The length of the CDR3 is 17 residues. Trimming took 2 bases from V and 6 from J; bases not matched to a gene: 7. CDR1 is SGHTA and CDR2 is FQGNSA in the germline V gene.

The V call is TRBV7-6, the J call TRBJ2-5; the match to TRBD2 covers 13 bases. V lost 5 bases, J lost 10 bases, and 13 bases stayed unmatched. Germline lookup yields CDR1 SGHVS and CDR2 FNYEAQ. The CDR3 is 16 amino acids. CDR3 loop: CASSQGLAGLQEGQYF. The CDR3, as DNA: TGTGCCAGCAGCCAGGGACTAGCGGGACTCCAAGAGGGCCAGTACTTC. Drawing the rest from reference TRBV7-6 and TRBJ2-5, the complete variable domain is GAGVSQSPRYKVTKRGQDVALRCDPISGHVSLYWYRQALGQGPEFLTYFNYEAQQDKSGLPNDRFSAERPEGSISTLTIQRTEQRDSAMYRCASSQGLAGLQEGQYFGPGTRLLVL.

The chain couples TRBV5-1 to TRBJ2-2; D might be TRBD2 (6 bases). Germline CDR1 reads SGHRS; CDR2 reads YFSETQ. CDR3 size: 16 residues. Trimming stripped 0 bases from V and 0 bases from J, with 9 bases between. CDR3 sequence (DNA): TGCGCCAGCAGCTTGGTCCCGGGGGCGAACACCGGGGAGCTGTTTTTT. As protein: CASSLVPGANTGELFF.